Here is one TCR beta chain with its context. Its antigen is unknown. No base quality values were provided; no much bigger clone lies one nucleotide off. The sample is drawn from a study of shared clonotypes between healthy human individuals (dated by TCRdb to 2019 to 2021). In terms of the full investigation: The cohort included three men and a couple of women between 18 and 49 years of age. Each donor's leukapheresis produced roughly between roughly 0.85 and 10 billion PBMCs. To increase sequencing depth and limit assay-specific biases, TCR repertoire library preparation and sequencing were carried out by different laboratories using diverse techniques. Per donor, three plates each were used for CD4 naive and CD4 memory, two for CD8 naive, and one for CD8 memory. The study deeply sequenced blood TCR repertoires of about 5 healthy adults to estimate repertoire size and the extent of clonotype sharing between individuals.

The donors were healthy, HIV-negative adults who had no recently reported acute infections or vaccinations. Every donor was a Caucasian adult living in Nashville, Tennessee, USA. CD8 memory samples consisted of magnetically selected CD45RO+ cells combined with CCR7-negative CD45RA+ effector memory (TemRA) cells. Blood was obtained by leukapheresis, after which PBMCs were separated by Ficoll-Histopaque density gradient centrifugation and cryopreserved in liquid nitrogen vapor phase. Analytical flow cytometry was used to check the purity and quantity of every magnetically sorted T cell population. Genomic DNA was isolated from each sorted fraction and quantified by UV absorbance on a Nanodrop 2000c. Results the study describes overall, beyond this receptor: Pairwise subsampling led to the expectation that sequencing depth would affect the degree of clonotype sharing among donors. Compared with non-shared clonotypes, clonotypes shared by all four sorted-subset donors had higher generation probabilities. Even with the large sequencing depth, rarefaction of the sorted-subset datasets indicated that sequencing was incomplete. The small number of donors limited the genetic and exposure-history diversity represented. Naive subsets generally had larger estimated clonotype richness than memory subsets. Sharing across a few donors was observed for around 5% of naive CD4, over 3% of naive CD8, over 2% of memory CD4, and about 0.4% of memory CD8 clonotypes. Only blood was sampled, and tissue TCR repertoires likely differ from those in blood.

TCR CDR3 regions were amplified from genomic DNA by multiplex PCR using the deep immunoSEQ assay. Extracted genomic DNA from each cell subset was spread evenly across all wells of several immunoSEQ 96-well plates, with each plate serving as a replicate. For sorted subsets, around 0.2 ug genomic DNA, equal to approximately 30,000 T cell genomes, was loaded into each replicate PCR. The purified libraries were quantified using a Qubit 3.0 fluorometer, sized with a Bioanalyzer 2100, and then quantified again using the KAPA Library Quantification kit. A separate single-read 150-cycle Illumina NextSeq 550 flow cell was used to sequence each immunoSEQ 96-well plate. In the paper's pipeline: Because only junctional sequences without quality scores were contained in the immunoSEQ output, filtering matching that applied to full-length reads could not be performed. To assign V/J genes and CDR3, sequences were annotated against IMGT germline references using PyIR, a Python wrapper for IgBLAST v1.9. Reads with weak V/J assignments (E-value above 1e-6), missing CDR3, stop codons, out-of-frame junctions, or ambiguous translated residues were removed. V3J clonotypes were defined as sequences sharing the same inferred V gene, J gene, and CDR3 amino acid sequence. To compute the percentage overlap between repertoires, the number of shared unique clonotypes was divided by the size of the smaller repertoire. RTK rarefaction, the Chao1 estimator, and Recon v2.1 estimates of unobserved clonotypes were used to assess repertoire richness. For all TCRbeta clonotypes obtained by the gDNA method from a handful of donors, generation probabilities were computed with OLGA. Imported from immuneACCESS, the table was reduced by TCRdb to in-frame sequences with V and J called. These copies leave out some clones; in studies compared against another copy, an unresolved V gene accounts for under half, and the cause of the remainder is not known. That table is the source of V, J and clone size, and D and trimming were worked out from the DNA. The sample table records fewer than 850,000 clones; 90% of these occur just once. The ten largest clones represent 34% of the sample.

Sequences SGHTA (CDR1) and FQGTGA (CDR2) are obtained from the germline V gene. Trimming accounts for 3 bases at V and 0 bases at J, while the number of junction bases matched to no gene is 16. The CDR3 measures 20 amino acids from cysteine to phenylalanine. Just the 60-base CDR3 DNA is kept, in frame starting at base 1. Material for sequencing was memory CD8+ T cells from PBMCs. In light of the paper, this sample's cell subset or site label describes: CD45RO+ cells pooled with CCR7-negative TemRA cells. The chain links TRBV7-3 with TRBJ2-1; 8 bases in the middle match TRBD2. The sequence came from a man aged 18-30 years in good health. Some clones in this sample may be carry-over from other donors' samples. In nucleotide form, the sequence is TGTGCCAGCAGCTTTACGGGACTAGAGGTCAGGGGAAGCTCCTACAATGAGCAGTTCTTC. Translated, it reads CASSFTGLEVRGSSYNEQFF. The reference TRBV7-3 and TRBJ2-1 proteins fill in what lies around the CDR3, so the full variable domain reads GAGVSQTPSNKVTEKGKYVELRCDPISGHTALYWYRQSLGQGPEFLIYFQGTGAADDSGLPNDRFFAVRPEGSVSTLKIQRTERGDSAVYLCASSFTGLEVRGSSYNEQFFGPGTRLTVL.